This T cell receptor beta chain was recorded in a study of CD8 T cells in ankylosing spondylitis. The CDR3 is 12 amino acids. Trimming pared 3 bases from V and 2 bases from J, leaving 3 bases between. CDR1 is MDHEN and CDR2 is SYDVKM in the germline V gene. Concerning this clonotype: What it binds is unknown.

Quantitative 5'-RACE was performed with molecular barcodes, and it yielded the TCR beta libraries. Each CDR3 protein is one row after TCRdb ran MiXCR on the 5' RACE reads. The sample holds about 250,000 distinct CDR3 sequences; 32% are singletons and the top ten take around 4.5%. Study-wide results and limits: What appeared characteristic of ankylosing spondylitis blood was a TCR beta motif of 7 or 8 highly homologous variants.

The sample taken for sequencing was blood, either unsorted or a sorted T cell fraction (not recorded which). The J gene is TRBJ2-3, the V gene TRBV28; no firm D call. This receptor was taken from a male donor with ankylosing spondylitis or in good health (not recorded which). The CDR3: CASSFDTDTQYF. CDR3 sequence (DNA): TGTGCCAGCAGTTTCGACACAGATACGCAGTATTTT.